What follows are 31 T cell receptor beta chains derived from one specimen sequenced in a study of cytotoxic CD8 clonotypes in ibrutinib-treated CLL. Clones were read by immunoSEQ multiplex PCR, and TCRdb kept only the in-frame ones, dropping some. The sample gives more than 200,000 clones, around 70% of which show up once; 15% is in the top ten. The source was PBMCs, collected after 24 months of ibrutinib treatment. The source is a human donor with chronic lymphocytic leukemia.

This clone was seen a single time. Given a much more abundant clone one base away, this may be a read error. This CDR3 is also generated by other DNA sequences in the sample. The V call is TRBV28, the J call TRBJ2-5, with unresolved D. The V end was cut by 3 bases, the J end by 5 bases, with 4 bases between. The V gene's germline CDR1 is MDHEN and CDR2 SYDVKM. This CDR3 has 11 residues. The CDR3 DNA reads as TGTGCCAGCAGTTTGGAGGAGACCCAGTACTTC. It codes for CASSLEETQYF.

This clone was seen a few times. The chain carries TRBV27 and TRBJ1-5; weak D call: TRBD1 (5 bases). V was pared by 3 bases and J by 7 bases, with 13 bases between. CDR1 is MNHEY and CDR2 is SMNVEV in the germline V gene (reference sequence). This CDR3 is built from 14 residues. The CDR3 DNA follows: TGTGCCAGCAGTTTTGGGGGAGTGGGGCAGCCCCAGCATTTT. Its protein is CASSFGGVGQPQHF.

This chain uses TRBV29-1 with TRBJ2-7; D is unresolved. V was trimmed by 6 bases and J by 4 bases, leaving 7 bases between them. Germline V gives CDR1 SQVTM, CDR2 ANQGSEA. The CDR3 contains 10 residues. The DNA of the CDR3 is TGCAGCGTCTTACTGTACGAGCAGTACTTC. Amino acids: CSVLLYEQYF.

This chain uses TRBV4-3 with TRBJ2-7; perhaps TRBD1 as D (5 bases). The V and J ends lost 1 base and 1 base respectively, with 8 bases between them. The CDR3 runs to 14 residues. The germline V gene encodes CDR1 LGHNA and CDR2 YSLEER. The CDR3 DNA sequence: TGCGCCAGCAGCCAAGCCCAGGGATCCTACGAGCAGTACTTC. Translating gives CASSQAQGSYEQYF.

The chain couples TRBV6-6 to TRBJ1-4; 9 bases are shared with TRBD1. V was clipped by 4 bases and J by 5 bases; unmatched bases: 2. CDR1 and CDR2 (germline): MNHNY, SVGAGI (reference sequence). The length of the CDR3 is 14 residues. The CDR3: CASSSGTGNEKLFF. CDR3 nucleotide sequence: TGTGCCAGCAGTTCCGGGACAGGGAATGAAAAACTGTTTTTT.

On this clone itself: Other DNA sequences from this sample encode an identical CDR3 as well. The rearrangement joins TRBV28 to TRBJ2-3; 7 bases are shared with TRBD1. V lost 3 bases, J lost 2 bases, and 2 bases stayed unmatched. The CDR3 contains 14 residues. Germline V CDR1 and CDR2: MDHEN, SYDVKM. The CDR3 loop is CASSLDRNTDTQYF. The CDR3, as DNA: TGTGCCAGCAGTTTGGACAGGAACACAGATACGCAGTATTTT.

The chain joins TRBV10-2 to TRBJ2-3, with 12 nucleotides matching TRBD2. Germline V gene lookup returns CDR1 WSHSY and CDR2 SAAADI. CDR3 length: 16 residues. The V and J ends lost 6 bases and 5 bases, in that order; junction bases with no gene match: 9. CDR3 nucleotides: TGCGCCAGCAGCGACGCGACTAGCGGGAGATTAGATACGCAGTATTTT. It codes for CASSDATSGRLDTQYF.

This clone was detected a few times. The chain uses TRBV6-1 and TRBJ2-1, with 12 bases lining up with TRBD2. Germline CDR1 and CDR2: MNHNS and SASEGT. The J segment lost 4 bases and the V segment lost 5 bases, leaving 3 bases of the junction unmatched. The CDR3 is made up of 15 amino acids. The DNA of the CDR3 is TGTGCCAGCAGTCGGACTAGCGGGGATTACAATGAGCAGTTCTTC. It yields the protein CASSRTSGDYNEQFF.

This clone was found once. The CDR3 is CASSGQAATGEQYF. The DNA of the CDR3 is TGTGCCAGTAGTGGACAGGCCGCTACGGGGGAGCAGTACTTC. This sequence joins TRBV19 and TRBJ2-7, with 7 bases lining up with TRBD1. The CDR3 loop spans 14 amino acids. CDR1 LNHDA and CDR2 SQIVND come from the germline V gene (reference sequence). Germline trimming cut 5 bases from V and 7 bases from J; bases unmatched to any gene: 11.

This clone came up a few times. The genes are TRBV7-9 and TRBJ1-5; D not resolved. The germline V and J ends were trimmed by 0 bases and 11 bases, with 11 bases remaining between them. The CDR3 is 13 amino acids. The germline V gene has CDR1 SEHNR and CDR2 FQNEAQ (reference sequence). The CDR3 is CASSLAGPSTQHF. The CDR3 nucleotides are TGTGCCAGCAGCTTAGCAGGGCCCTCGACCCAGCATTTT.

J is TRBJ2-7 and V is TRBV7-9; D is uncertain. The ends were cut back, 5 bases at V and 7 bases at J, with 12 bases in the middle. The CDR3 is 12 residues long. Germline-derived CDR1 and CDR2 are SEHNR and FQNEAQ (reference sequence). The CDR3 region has the DNA TGTGCCAGCAGCGATAGCCCGGGTGAGCAGTACTTC. Amino acids: CASSDSPGEQYF.

V usage is TRBV21-1 and J usage is TRBJ2-1; the tabulated D call, TRBD2, remains unverified against the DNA. TRBV21-1 is tagged as a pseudogene. CDR3 length: 16 residues. CDR3 in DNA: TGTGCCAGCAGCAAAGGGTGCGGGAGTGACTACAATGAGCAGTTCTTC. Its protein is CASSKGCGSDYNEQFF.

This clone has just one count. This chain joins TRBV29-1 and TRBJ2-1; TRBD2 matches at 11 bases. The CDR3 covers 15 residues. J gave up 1 base and V 6 bases, and 5 bases lay outside the gene matches. CDR1 is SQVTM, CDR2 ANQGSEA, per germline. CDR3 sequence: CSVTSGSLSYNEQFF. For the CDR3, the DNA is TGCAGCGTCACTAGCGGGAGTTTGTCCTACAATGAGCAGTTCTTC.

The chain couples TRBV10-3 to TRBJ2-5; 10 positions match TRBD1. CDR3 size: 14 residues. Unmatched junction bases numbered 9, after V lost 10 bases and J lost 4 bases. Germline CDR1 ENHRY, CDR2 SYGVKD. CDR3 residues: CASQTGGYGETQYF. The CDR3 region has the DNA TGTGCCAGTCAGACAGGGGGCTATGGAGAGACCCAGTACTTC.

The rearrangement links TRBV5-8 to TRBJ1-5; D might be TRBD1 (5 bases). The CDR3 has 17 amino acids. Germline CDR1 and CDR2: SGHTS and YDEGEE. V gave up 3 bases and J gave up 2 bases, with 18 bases separating them. The CDR3 here is CASSWPMFGGGNQPQHF. DNA of the CDR3: TGTGCCAGCAGCTGGCCTATGTTCGGGGGTGGCAATCAGCCCCAGCATTTT.

This chain joins TRBV2 and TRBJ1-4; D unclear. Between the trimmed V and J ends, which lost 4 bases and 8 bases, there was a span of 14 bases. CDR1 is SNHLY, CDR2 FYNNEI, per germline. The CDR3 contains 14 residues. As DNA, the CDR3 is TGTGCCAGCAGTGGCGGGAATTACGGGGAAAAACTGTTTTTT. Its protein product is CASSGGNYGEKLFF.

The chain joins TRBV6-1 to TRBJ2-1; 11 nucleotides align to TRBD2. CDR3 length: 15 amino acids. V shed 4 bases, J shed 8 bases, and the junction held 7 bases outside the gene matches. Per germline, CDR1 MNHNS and CDR2 SASEGT. The CDR3 loop reads CASSAGTSGRDEQFF. CDR3 coding DNA: TGTGCCAGCAGTGCGGGAACTAGCGGGAGAGATGAGCAGTTCTTC.

This clone has a handful of counts. The rearrangement uses TRBV30 and TRBJ2-3, with D tentatively TRBD2 (5 bases). V lost 2 bases, J lost 0 bases, and 12 bases lay in between. CDR1 GTSNPN and CDR2 SVGIG come from the germline V gene (reference sequence). The CDR3 loop spans 15 amino acids. CDR3 sequence reads: CAWSPGSTSTDTQYF. The CDR3 nucleotides read TGTGCCTGGAGTCCGGGATCGACTAGCACAGATACGCAGTATTTT.

The CDR3 loop reads CASSWARDRAYNEQFF. As DNA, the CDR3 is TGCGCCAGCAGCTGGGCCCGGGACAGAGCCTACAATGAGCAGTTCTTC. The chain uses TRBV5-1 and TRBJ2-1; 7 nucleotides line up with TRBD1. Unmatched junction bases numbered 8, after V lost 3 bases and J lost 2 bases. Per germline, CDR1 SGHRS and CDR2 YFSETQ. The CDR3 has 16 residues.

This clone was observed a handful of times. The J gene is TRBJ1-1, the V gene TRBV28; possibly TRBD1 for D (5 bases). Germline V gene sequence: CDR1 MDHEN, CDR2 SYDVKM. This CDR3 region has 13 residues. The germline V and J ends were trimmed by 3 bases and 4 bases, with 9 bases remaining between them. CDR3 loop: CASSFRTSTEAFF. CDR3 sequence (DNA): TGTGCCAGCAGTTTTCGGACATCCACTGAAGCTTTCTTT.

This clone came up a few times. This chain uses TRBV27 with TRBJ2-3; no reliable D call. The CDR3 consists of 11 residues. The germline V gene has CDR1 MNHEY and CDR2 SMNVEV (reference sequence). V was cut by 9 bases and J by 4 bases, with 8 bases left in between. The CDR3: CASRVADTQYF. CDR3 in DNA: TGTGCCAGTCGAGTGGCAGATACGCAGTATTTT.

This chain connects TRBV6-6 to TRBJ2-5; 10 bases match TRBD1. V trimming: 2 bases; J trimming: 3 bases; junction bases outside the gene matches: 3. The germline V gene encodes CDR1 MNHNY and CDR2 SVGAGI (reference sequence). This CDR3 region has 15 residues. This CDR3 is CASSYPGTGEETQYF. CDR3 coding DNA: TGTGCCAGCAGTTACCCCGGGACAGGGGAAGAGACCCAGTACTTC.

The V gene is TRBV4-2, the J gene TRBJ2-7; TRBD2 might be the D (6 bases). Trimming pared 0 bases from V and 1 base from J, leaving 13 bases between. CDR1 and CDR2 (germline): LGHNA, YNFKEQ. The CDR3 totals 16 residues. The CDR3 DNA sequence: TGTGCCAGCAGCCAAGATTTCTTGGGAGGATCCTACGAGCAGTACTTC. Translating it yields CASSQDFLGGSYEQYF.

The gene calls are TRBV2 and TRBJ2-1; D remains unclear. Trimming left V 1 base short and J 0 bases short, with 7 bases between. Germline V gene sequence: CDR1 SNHLY, CDR2 FYNNEI. CDR3 length: 15 amino acids. The CDR3, as DNA: TGTGCCAGCAGTGAAGTGGGAAGCTCCTACAATGAGCAGTTCTTC. Translation gives CASSEVGSSYNEQFF.

The chain couples TRBV2 to TRBJ2-1; 11 bases agree with TRBD2. J lost 4 bases, V lost 9 bases, and 2 bases had no gene match. CDR1 is SNHLY and CDR2 is FYNNEI in the germline V gene. The CDR3 covers 13 residues. CDR3 amino acids: CASSGRGYNEQFF. The CDR3 DNA reads TGTGCCAGTAGCGGGAGGGGATACAATGAGCAGTTCTTC.

The chain uses TRBV11-3 and TRBJ2-1; 8 nucleotides match TRBD2. Germline trimming cut 4 bases from V and 2 bases from J; bases unmatched to any gene: 4. The CDR3 runs to 15 residues. Per the germline V gene, CDR1 is SGHNT and CDR2 is YENEEA. CDR3 loop: CASSYSGSPYNEQFF. As DNA, the CDR3 is TGTGCCAGCAGCTACAGCGGGAGTCCCTACAATGAGCAGTTCTTC.

This clone was picked up a small number of times. This chain joins TRBV28 and TRBJ1-2, with unresolved D. V gave up 8 bases and J gave up 2 bases, with 9 bases separating them. Germline CDR1 reads MDHEN; CDR2 reads SYDVKM. This CDR3 comprises 12 residues. The CDR3 DNA reads TGTGCCAGCGGCCGGACGAACTATGGCTACACCTTC. Translation gives CASGRTNYGYTF.

The chain links TRBV19 to TRBJ1-3; D is ambiguous. Germline CDR1 and CDR2: LNHDA and SQIVND (reference sequence). CDR3 length equals 15 residues. Trimming shortened V by 3 bases and J by 0 bases, and 9 bases separated the two germline ends. CDR3 protein: CASSMFHSSGNTIYF. CDR3 nucleotide sequence: TGTGCCAGTAGTATGTTTCACAGCTCTGGAAACACCATATATTTT.

The V call is TRBV11-3, the J call TRBJ1-1; D uncertain. The CDR3 covers 12 residues. Trimming cost V 5 bases and J 8 bases, with 12 bases left between them. The V gene's germline CDR1 is SGHNT and CDR2 YENEEA. The CDR3 protein is CASSHQEEEAFF. CDR3 sequence (DNA): TGTGCCAGCAGCCATCAGGAGGAGGAAGCTTTCTTT. The full variable domain, in which reference TRBV11-3 and TRBJ1-1 provide the parts outside the CDR3, is EAGVVQSPRYKIIEKKQPVAFWCNPISGHNTLYWYLQNLGQGPELLIRYENEEAVDDSQLPKDRFSAERLKGVDSTLKIQPAELGDSAVYLCASSHQEEEAFFGQGTRLTVV.

The CDR3 DNA reads as TGTGCCAGTAAAGATGGGGCGGGAGGGGTCACCGGGGAGCTGTTTTTT. This codes for CASKDGAGGVTGELFF. The V gene is TRBV27, the J gene TRBJ2-2, with 9 bases lining up with TRBD2. Looked up from germline, CDR1 is MNHEY and CDR2 is SMNVEV (reference sequence). The CDR3 runs to 16 residues. The junction had 12 bases not matched to a gene; V was cut back by 9 bases and J by 4 bases.

The chain joins TRBV30 to TRBJ2-2, with D unresolved. V was cut by 0 bases and J by 6 bases, with 5 bases left in between. Germline V CDR1 and CDR2: GTSNPN, SVGIG (reference sequence). The CDR3 is made up of 12 amino acids. CDR3 in amino acids: CAWSVRAGELFF. The CDR3 DNA is TGTGCCTGGAGTGTAAGGGCCGGGGAGCTGTTTTTT. Complete variable domain (other parts from reference TRBV30 and TRBJ2-2): SQTIHQWPATLVQPVGSPLSLECTVEGTSNPNLYWYRQAAGRGLQLLFYSVGIGQISSEVPQNLSASRPQDRQFILSSKKLLLSDSGFYLCAWSVRAGELFFGEGSRLTVL.